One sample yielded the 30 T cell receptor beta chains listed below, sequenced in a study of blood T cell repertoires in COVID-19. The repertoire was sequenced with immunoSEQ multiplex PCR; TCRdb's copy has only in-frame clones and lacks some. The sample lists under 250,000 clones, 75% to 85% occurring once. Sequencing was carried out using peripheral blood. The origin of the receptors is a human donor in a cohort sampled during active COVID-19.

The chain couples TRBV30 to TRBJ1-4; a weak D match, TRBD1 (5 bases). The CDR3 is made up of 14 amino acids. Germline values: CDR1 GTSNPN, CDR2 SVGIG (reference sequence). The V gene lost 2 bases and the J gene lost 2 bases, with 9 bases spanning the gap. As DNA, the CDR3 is TGTGCCTGGAGTCTAAAGGGGACTAATGAAAAACTGTTTTTT. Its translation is CAWSLKGTNEKLFF.

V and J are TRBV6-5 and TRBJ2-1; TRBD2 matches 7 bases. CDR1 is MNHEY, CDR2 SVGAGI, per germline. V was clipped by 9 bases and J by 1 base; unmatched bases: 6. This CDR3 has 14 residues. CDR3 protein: CASWDYSSYNEQFF. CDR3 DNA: TGTGCCAGTTGGGACTATTCTTCCTACAATGAGCAGTTCTTC.

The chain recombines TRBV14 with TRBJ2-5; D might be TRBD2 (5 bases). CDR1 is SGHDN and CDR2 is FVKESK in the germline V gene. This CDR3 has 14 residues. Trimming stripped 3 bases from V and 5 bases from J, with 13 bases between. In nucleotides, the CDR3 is TGTGCCAGCAGCCAGGAACTAGGTCGCGAGACCCAGTACTTC. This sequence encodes CASSQELGRETQYF.

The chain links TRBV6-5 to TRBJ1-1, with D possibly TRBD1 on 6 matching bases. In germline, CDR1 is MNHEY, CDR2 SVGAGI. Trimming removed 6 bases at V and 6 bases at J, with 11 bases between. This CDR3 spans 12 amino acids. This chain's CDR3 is CASSHRDAEAFF. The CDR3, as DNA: TGTGCCAGCAGCCACAGGGACGCTGAAGCTTTCTTT.

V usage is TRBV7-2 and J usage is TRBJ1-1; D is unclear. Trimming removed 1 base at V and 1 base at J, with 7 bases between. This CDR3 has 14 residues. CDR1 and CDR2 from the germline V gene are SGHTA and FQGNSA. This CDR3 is CASSLGSENTEAFF. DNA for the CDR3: TGTGCCAGCAGCTTAGGGTCAGAGAACACTGAAGCTTTCTTT.

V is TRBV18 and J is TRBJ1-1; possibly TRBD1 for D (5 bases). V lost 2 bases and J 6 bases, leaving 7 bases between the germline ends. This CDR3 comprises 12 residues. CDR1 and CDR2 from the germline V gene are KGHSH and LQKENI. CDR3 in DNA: TGTGCCAGCTCACCAGGGGCGGCTGAAGCTTTCTTT. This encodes CASSPGAAEAFF.

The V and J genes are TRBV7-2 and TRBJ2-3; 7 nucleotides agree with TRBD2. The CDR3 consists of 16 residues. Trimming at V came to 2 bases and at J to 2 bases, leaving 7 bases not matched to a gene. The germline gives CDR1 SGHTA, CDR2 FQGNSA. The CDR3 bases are TGTGCCAGCAGCTTAAGCGGGGTAGGGTCCACAGATACGCAGTATTTT. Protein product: CASSLSGVGSTDTQYF.

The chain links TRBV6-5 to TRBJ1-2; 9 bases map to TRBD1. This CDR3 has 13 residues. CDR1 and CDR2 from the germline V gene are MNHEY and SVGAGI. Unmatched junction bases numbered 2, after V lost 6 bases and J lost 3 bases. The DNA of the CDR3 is TGTGCCAGCAGGGGACAGGGTGACTATGGCTACACCTTC. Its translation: CASRGQGDYGYTF.

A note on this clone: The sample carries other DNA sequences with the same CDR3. In nucleotides, the CDR3 is TGTGCCAGCAGCCTACAGGGTTACGAGCAGTACTTC. It yields the protein CASSLQGYEQYF. The J gene is TRBJ2-7, the V gene TRBV7-8; weak D call: TRBD1 (6 bases). The ends were cut back, 5 bases at V and 4 bases at J, with 9 bases in the middle. Looked up from germline, CDR1 is SGHVS and CDR2 is FQNEAQ. This CDR3 spans 12 amino acids. The full variable domain, its missing parts supplied by reference TRBV7-8 and TRBJ2-7, is GAGVSQSPRYKVAKRGQDVALRCDPISGHVSLFWYQQALGQGPEFLTYFQNEAQLDKSGLPSDRFFAERPEGSVSTLKIQRTQQEDSAVYLCASSLQGYEQYFGPGTRLTVT.

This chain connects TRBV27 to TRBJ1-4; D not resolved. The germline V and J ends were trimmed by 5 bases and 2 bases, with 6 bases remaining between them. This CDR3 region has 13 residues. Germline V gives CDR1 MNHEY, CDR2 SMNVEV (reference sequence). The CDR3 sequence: CASSTRTNEKLFF. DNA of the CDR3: TGTGCCAGCAGTACCAGGACTAATGAAAAACTGTTTTTT.

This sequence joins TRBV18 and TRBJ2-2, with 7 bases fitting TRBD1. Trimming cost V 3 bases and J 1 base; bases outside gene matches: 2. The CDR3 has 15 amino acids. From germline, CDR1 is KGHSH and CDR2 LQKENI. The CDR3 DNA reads TGTGCCAGCTCACCGGGACAGATGAACACCGGGGAGCTGTTTTTT. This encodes CASSPGQMNTGELFF.

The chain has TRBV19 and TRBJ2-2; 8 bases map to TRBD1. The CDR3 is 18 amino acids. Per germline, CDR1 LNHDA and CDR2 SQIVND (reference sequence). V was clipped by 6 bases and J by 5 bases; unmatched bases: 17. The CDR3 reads CASSSPYGTGPWTGELFF. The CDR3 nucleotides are TGTGCCAGTAGCAGCCCTTATGGGACAGGCCCCTGGACCGGGGAGCTGTTTTTT.

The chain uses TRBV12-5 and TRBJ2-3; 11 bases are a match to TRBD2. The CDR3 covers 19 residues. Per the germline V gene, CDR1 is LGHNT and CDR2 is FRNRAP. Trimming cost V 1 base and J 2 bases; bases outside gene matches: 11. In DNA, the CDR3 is TGTGCTAGTGGTTTGGGAGGTCTTACTAGCGGGGGACACACAGATACGCAGTATTTT. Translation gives CASGLGGLTSGGHTDTQYF.

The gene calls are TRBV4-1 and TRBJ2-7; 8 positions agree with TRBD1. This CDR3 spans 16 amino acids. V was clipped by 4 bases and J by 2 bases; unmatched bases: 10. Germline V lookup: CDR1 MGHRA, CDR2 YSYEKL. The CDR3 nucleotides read TGCGCCAGCAGCCTCTTACCAGGGGGCGCCGCCTACGAGCAGTACTTC. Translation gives CASSLLPGGAAYEQYF.

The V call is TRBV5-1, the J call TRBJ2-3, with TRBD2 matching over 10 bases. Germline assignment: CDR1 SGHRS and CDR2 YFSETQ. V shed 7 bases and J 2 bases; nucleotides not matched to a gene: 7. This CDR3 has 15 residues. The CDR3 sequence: CASLTSGELTDTQYF. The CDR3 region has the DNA TGCGCCAGCTTAACTAGCGGGGAACTCACAGATACGCAGTATTTT.

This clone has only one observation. CDR3 in amino acids: CASSSGLAGGYEQYF. CDR3 in DNA: TGTGCCAGCAGCTCCGGACTAGCGGGAGGTTACGAGCAGTACTTC. The chain recombines TRBV7-2 with TRBJ2-7; 14 bases map to TRBD2. In germline, CDR1 is SGHTA, CDR2 FQGNSA. The trim removed 4 bases at V and 4 bases at J, leaving 3 bases unmatched. The CDR3 sequence is 15 residues long.

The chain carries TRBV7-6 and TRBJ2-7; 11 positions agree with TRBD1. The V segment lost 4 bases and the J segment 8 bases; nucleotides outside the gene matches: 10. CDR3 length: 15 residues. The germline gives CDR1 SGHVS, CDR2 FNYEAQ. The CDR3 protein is CASSSNRDRGYKQYF. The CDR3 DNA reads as TGTGCCAGCAGCTCAAACCGGGACAGGGGGTATAAGCAGTACTTC.

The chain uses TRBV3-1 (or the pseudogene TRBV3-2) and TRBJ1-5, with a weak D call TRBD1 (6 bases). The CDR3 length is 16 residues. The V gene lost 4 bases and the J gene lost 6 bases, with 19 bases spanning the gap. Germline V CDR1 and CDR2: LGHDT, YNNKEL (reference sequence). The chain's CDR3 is CASSRGGAQRGQPQHF. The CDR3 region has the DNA TGTGCCAGCAGCCGAGGGGGGGCGCAAAGAGGTCAGCCCCAGCATTTT.

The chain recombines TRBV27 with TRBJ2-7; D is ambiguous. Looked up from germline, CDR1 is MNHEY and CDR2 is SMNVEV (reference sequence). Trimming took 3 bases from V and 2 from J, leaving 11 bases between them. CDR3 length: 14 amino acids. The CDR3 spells CASSFSTAPYEQYF. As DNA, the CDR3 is TGTGCCAGCAGTTTTTCTACCGCCCCCTACGAGCAGTACTTC.

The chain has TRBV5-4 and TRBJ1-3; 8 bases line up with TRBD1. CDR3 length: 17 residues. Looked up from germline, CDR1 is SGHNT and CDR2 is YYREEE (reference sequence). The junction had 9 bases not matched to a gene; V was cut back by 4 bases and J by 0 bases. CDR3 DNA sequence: TGTGCCAGCAGCAACACCCGGACAGGGAGCTCTGGAAACACCATATATTTT. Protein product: CASSNTRTGSSGNTIYF. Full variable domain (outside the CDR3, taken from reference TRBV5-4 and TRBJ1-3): ETGVTQSPTHLIKTRGQQVTLRCSSQSGHNTVSWYQQALGQGPQFIFQYYREEENGRGNFPPRFSGLQFPNYSSELNVNALELDDSALYLCASSNTRTGSSGNTIYFGEGSWLTVV.

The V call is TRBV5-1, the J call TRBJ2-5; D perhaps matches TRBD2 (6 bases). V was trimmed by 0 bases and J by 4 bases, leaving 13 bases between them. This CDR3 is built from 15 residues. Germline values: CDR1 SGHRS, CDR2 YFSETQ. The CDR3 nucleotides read TGCGCCAGCAGCTTGGGGAGGGGAGACGGAGAGACCCAGTACTTC. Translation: CASSLGRGDGETQYF.

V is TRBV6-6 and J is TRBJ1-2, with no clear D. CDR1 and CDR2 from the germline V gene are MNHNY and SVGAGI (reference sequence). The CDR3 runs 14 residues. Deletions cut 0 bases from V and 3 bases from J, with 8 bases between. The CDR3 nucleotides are TGTGCCAGCAGTTACTCGACATTCTACTATGGCTACACCTTC. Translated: CASSYSTFYYGYTF.

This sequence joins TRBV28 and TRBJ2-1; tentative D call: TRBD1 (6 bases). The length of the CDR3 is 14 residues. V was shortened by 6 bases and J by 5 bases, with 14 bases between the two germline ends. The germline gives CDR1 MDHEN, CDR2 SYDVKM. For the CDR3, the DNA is TGTGCCAGCAGGGGGGCCGAGAGGAACAATGAGCAGTTCTTC. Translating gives CASRGAERNNEQFF.

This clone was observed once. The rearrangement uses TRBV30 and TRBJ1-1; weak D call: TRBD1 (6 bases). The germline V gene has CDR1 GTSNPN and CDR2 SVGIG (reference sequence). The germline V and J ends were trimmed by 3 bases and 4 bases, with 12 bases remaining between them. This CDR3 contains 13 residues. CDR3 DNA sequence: TGTGCCTGGAGAGGGCAGGGGCCCACTGAAGCTTTCTTT. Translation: CAWRGQGPTEAFF.

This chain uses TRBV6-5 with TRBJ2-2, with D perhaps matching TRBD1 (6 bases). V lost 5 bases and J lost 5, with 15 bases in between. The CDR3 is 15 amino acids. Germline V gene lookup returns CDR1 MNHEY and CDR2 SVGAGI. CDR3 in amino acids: CASSHRVLSTGELFF. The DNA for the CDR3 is TGTGCCAGCAGTCACAGGGTACTTTCAACCGGGGAGCTGTTTTTT.

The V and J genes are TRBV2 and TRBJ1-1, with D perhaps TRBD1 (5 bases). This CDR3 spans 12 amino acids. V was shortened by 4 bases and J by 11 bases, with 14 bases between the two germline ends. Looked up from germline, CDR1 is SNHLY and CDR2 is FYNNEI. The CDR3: CASSAQGSGAFF. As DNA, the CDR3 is TGTGCCAGCAGTGCCCAGGGAAGTGGCGCTTTCTTT.

The CDR3 is CASSPLLDRFKYNEQFF. CDR3 coding DNA: TGTGCCAGCAGCCCTTTATTAGACAGGTTCAAATACAATGAGCAGTTCTTC. The chain carries TRBV11-2 and TRBJ2-1; D possibly corresponds to TRBD1 (6 bases). Per germline, CDR1 SGHAT and CDR2 FQNNGV. Trimming shortened V by 5 bases and J by 4 bases, and 21 bases separated the two germline ends. The CDR3 totals 17 residues. Full variable domain (remainder filled in from reference TRBV11-2 and TRBJ2-1): EAGVAQSPRYKIIEKRQSVAFWCNPISGHATLYWYQQILGQGPKLLIQFQNNGVVDDSQLPKDRFSAERLKGVDSTLKIQPAKLEDSAVYLCASSPLLDRFKYNEQFFGPGTRLTVL.

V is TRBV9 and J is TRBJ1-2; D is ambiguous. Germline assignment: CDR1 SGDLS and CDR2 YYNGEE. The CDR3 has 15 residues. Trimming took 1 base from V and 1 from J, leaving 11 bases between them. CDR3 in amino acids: CASSVPRGDNYGYTF. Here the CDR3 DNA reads TGTGCCAGCAGCGTACCGCGGGGAGATAACTATGGCTACACCTTC.

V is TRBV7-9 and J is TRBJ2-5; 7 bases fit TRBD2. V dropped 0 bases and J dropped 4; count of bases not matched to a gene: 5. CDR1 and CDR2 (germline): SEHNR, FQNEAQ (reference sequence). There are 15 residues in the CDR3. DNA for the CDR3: TGTGCCAGCAGCTTAGCGGGAGGGGACGTAGAGACCCAGTACTTC. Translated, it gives CASSLAGGDVETQYF.

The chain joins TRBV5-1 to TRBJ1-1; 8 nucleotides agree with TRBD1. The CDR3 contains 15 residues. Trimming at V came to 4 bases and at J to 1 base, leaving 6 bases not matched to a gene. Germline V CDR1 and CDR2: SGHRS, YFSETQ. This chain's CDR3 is CASSKYGQGNTEAFF. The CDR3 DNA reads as TGCGCCAGCAGCAAGTACGGACAGGGGAACACTGAAGCTTTCTTT. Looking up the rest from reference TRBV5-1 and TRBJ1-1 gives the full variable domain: KAGVTQTPRYLIKTRGQQVTLSCSPISGHRSVSWYQQTPGQGLQFLFEYFSETQRNKGNFPGRFSGRQFSNSRSEMNVSTLELGDSALYLCASSKYGQGNTEAFFGQGTRLTVV.